This TCR beta chain is drawn from a study of blood T cell repertoires in COVID-19. The overall study: Italy, Spain and the United States were the sources of the convalescent and acute COVID-19 samples.

TCRdb's table, derived via immunoSEQ multiplex PCR, lists solely in-frame clones and lacks some. The sample contains around 170,000 clones, around 86% of which appear only once. V dropped 4 bases and J dropped 2; count of bases not matched to a gene: 5. CDR1 and CDR2 from the germline V gene are SGHKS and YYEKEE (reference sequence). This CDR3 has 14 residues. Turning to this clone: This same CDR3 is encoded by further DNA sequences in the sample.

Input material: peripheral blood. This chain connects TRBV5-5 to TRBJ2-7; 8 bases fit TRBD1. The sequence came from a man aged 65 to 79 who had recovered from COVID-19. The CDR3 nucleotides read TGTGCCAGCAGCCTGACAGGGGCCACCTACGAGCAGTACTTC. Protein: CASSLTGATYEQYF.